The clone carrying this T cell receptor beta chain was seen a few times. This sample was included in a study of blood T cells in healthy people across ages. Next came a second PCR, run for about 7 to 12 cycles, which used a sample-barcoded 5' primer along with a J-beta primer mix. Each TCR beta cDNA got a 12-nucleotide random molecular identifier. MiXCR, run by TCRdb on the 5' RACE reads, gives a single entry per CDR3 protein. The table has hundreds of thousands of distinct CDR3 sequences, about 28% seen once. After removal of 2 bases from V and 5 bases from J, the junction contained 13 bases not matched to a gene. The CDR3 has 17 residues. The germline CDR1 and CDR2 sequences are DFQATT and SNEGSKA (reference sequence). This sample also appeared in a second study, on T cells of mothers and their children.

The chain links TRBV20-1 to TRBJ2-3; 10 bases are a match to TRBD2. Sequenced sample: blood. This receptor was obtained from a boy aged 2 to 10 in good health. In nucleotides, the CDR3 is TGCAGTGCTAGACCTCCAAGCGGGGGGGCCGTTAGAGATACGCAGTATTTT. This translates into CSARPPSGGAVRDTQYF.